Listed here is a single T cell receptor (beta chain). Its antigen is unidentified. Healthy Caucasian individuals from Russia aged about 6 to 95 were enrolled as donors. Alongside a J-beta primer mix, a sample-barcoded 5' primer served in a second PCR lasting roughly 6 to 11 cycles. Every individual sample yielded 2.5 million or more paired-end reads (each containing CDR3). One entry per CDR3 protein results from TCRdb running MiXCR on the 5' RACE reads. The sample includes 650,000 to 950,000 distinct CDR3 sequences, 44% of them seen just once. CDR1 SQVTM and CDR2 ANQGSEA come from the germline V gene. V gave up 4 bases and J gave up 1 base, with 17 bases separating them. The CDR3 runs to 15 residues. The source of the sample is a study of blood T cells in healthy people across ages. On the study more broadly: Using template switching, researchers captured about one barcoded beta molecule for each two T cells.

Study-wide points: Observed TCR beta diversity per million T cells went down as age went up. This fall followed a roughly linear course with age.

V gene TRBV29-1 combines with J gene TRBJ2-7, with TRBD1 as a possible D gene (6 bases). Sequences were obtained from blood. This TCR came from a man aged 55 to 70 in good health. CDR3: CSVGGARGPSYEQYF. CDR3 nucleotides: TGCAGCGTTGGAGGGGCCAGGGGTCCTTCCTACGAGCAGTACTTC.